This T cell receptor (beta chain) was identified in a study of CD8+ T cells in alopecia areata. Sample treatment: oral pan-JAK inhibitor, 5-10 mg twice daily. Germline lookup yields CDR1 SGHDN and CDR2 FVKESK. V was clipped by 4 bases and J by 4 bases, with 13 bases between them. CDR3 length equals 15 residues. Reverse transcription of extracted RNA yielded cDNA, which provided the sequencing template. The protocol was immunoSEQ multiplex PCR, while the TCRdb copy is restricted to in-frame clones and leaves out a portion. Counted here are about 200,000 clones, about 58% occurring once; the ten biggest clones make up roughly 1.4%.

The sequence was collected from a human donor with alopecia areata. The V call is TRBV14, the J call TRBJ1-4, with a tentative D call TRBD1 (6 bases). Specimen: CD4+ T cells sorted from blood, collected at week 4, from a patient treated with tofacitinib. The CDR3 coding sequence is TGTGCCAGCAGCCTAGGACAGACCAATAATGAAAAACTGTTTTTT. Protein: CASSLGQTNNEKLFF. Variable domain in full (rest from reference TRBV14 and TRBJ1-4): EAGVTQFPSHSVIEKGQTVTLRCDPISGHDNLYWYRRVMGKEIKFLLHFVKESKQDESGMPNNRFLAERTGGTYSTLKVQPAELEDSGVYFCASSLGQTNNEKLFFGSGTQLSVL.